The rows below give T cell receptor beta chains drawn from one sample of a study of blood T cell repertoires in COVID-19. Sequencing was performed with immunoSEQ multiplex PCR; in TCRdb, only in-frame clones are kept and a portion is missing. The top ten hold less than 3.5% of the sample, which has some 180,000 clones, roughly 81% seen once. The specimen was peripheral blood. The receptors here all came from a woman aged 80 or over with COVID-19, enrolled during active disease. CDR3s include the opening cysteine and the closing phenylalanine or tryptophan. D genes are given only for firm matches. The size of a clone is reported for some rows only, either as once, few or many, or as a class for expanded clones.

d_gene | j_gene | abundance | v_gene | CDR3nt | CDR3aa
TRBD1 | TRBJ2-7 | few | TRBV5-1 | TGCGCCAGCAGACCCGGGACAGGGACCTACGAGCAGTACTTC | CASRPGTGTYEQYF
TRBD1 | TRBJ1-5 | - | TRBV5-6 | TGTGCCAGCAGCTTGCGGCAGGGGGTTCTTAGCAATCAGCCCCAGCATTTT | CASSLRQGVLSNQPQHF
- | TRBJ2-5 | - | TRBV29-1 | TGCAGCGTTGCAAGGGACATACTAGGGGCCCAGTACTTC | CSVARDILGAQYF
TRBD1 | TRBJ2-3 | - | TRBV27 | TGTGCCAGCAGTTCGATGGGACAGGCCTTCACAGATACGCAGTATTTT | CASSSMGQAFTDTQYF
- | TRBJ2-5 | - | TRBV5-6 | TGTGCCAGCCGCCTCGAGGGTCACGCCAAAGAGACCCAGTACTTC | CASRLEGHAKETQYF
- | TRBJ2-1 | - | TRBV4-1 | TGCGCCAGCAGCCAAGGTATAGCGGTAGGTGAGCAGTTCTTC | CASSQGIAVGEQFF
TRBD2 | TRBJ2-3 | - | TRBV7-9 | TGTGCCAGCAGCTTAGGACTAGCGGGGGGGTTAGCAGATACGCAGTATTTT | CASSLGLAGGLADTQYF
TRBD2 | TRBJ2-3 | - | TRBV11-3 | TGTGCCAGCAGCTTAGGACTAGCGGGGCTCACAGATACGCAGTATTTT | CASSLGLAGLTDTQYF
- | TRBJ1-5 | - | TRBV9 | TGTGCCAGCAGCCGTAACAGGGATGGCAATCAGCCCCAGCATTTT | CASSRNRDGNQPQHF
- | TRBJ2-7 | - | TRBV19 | TGTGCCAGTCGACCCGGGACACCTTACTACGAGCAGTACTTC | CASRPGTPYYEQYF
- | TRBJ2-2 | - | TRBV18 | TGTGCCAGCTCACCGGGAGCCGCCGGGGAGCTGTTTTTT | CASSPGAAGELFF
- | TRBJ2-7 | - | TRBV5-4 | TGTGCCAGCAGCTTGGGGGCAGACTACGAGCAGTACTTC | CASSLGADYEQYF
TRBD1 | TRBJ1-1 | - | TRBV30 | TGTGCCTGGAGTGTACGTGGGACAGGGGGGACTGAAGCTTTCTTT | CAWSVRGTGGTEAFF
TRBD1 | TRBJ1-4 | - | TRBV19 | TGTGCCAGTAGTATCCTACAGGGGGGACTGTTTTTT | CASSILQGGLFF
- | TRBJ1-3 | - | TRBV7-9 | TGTGCCAAAAAGGGCCCGGGGAACACCATATATTTT | CAKKGPGNTIYF
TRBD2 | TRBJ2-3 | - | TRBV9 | TGTGCCAGCTCCAGGGAGGGCCTGACAGATACGCAGTATTTT | CASSREGLTDTQYF
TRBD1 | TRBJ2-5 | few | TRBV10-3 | TGTGCCATCAGTCGGGACAGGGGCAAAGAGACCCAGTACTTC | CAISRDRGKETQYF
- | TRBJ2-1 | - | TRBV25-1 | TGTGCCAGCAGTGAGCCGAGCTCCTACAATGAGCAGTTCTTC | CASSEPSSYNEQFF
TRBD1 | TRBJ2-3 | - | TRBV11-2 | TGTGCCAGCAGCTTAATGCCCGTGACAGGGGCAGATACGCAGTATTTT | CASSLMPVTGADTQYF
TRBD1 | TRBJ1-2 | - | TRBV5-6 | TGTGCCAGCAGCTTAAGGGACAGAGGATACTATGGCTACACCTTC | CASSLRDRGYYGYTF
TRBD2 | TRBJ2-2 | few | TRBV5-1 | TGCGCCAGCAGCCTCCACCTAGCGGGAGGGGACGGGGAGCTGTTTTTT | CASSLHLAGGDGELFF
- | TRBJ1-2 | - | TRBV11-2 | TGTGCCAGCAGCCTACCCAACAGCTATGGCTACACCTTC | CASSLPNSYGYTF
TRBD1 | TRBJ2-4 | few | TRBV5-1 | TGCGCCAGCAGCCAGCAGGGGGTTCAGGGAATTCAGTACTTC | CASSQQGVQGIQYF
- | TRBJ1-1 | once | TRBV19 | TGTGCCAGTAGGCCACAGGGAGGGGACACTGAAGCTTTCTTT | CASRPQGGDTEAFF
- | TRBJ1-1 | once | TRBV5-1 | TGCGCCAGCAGCCCCGGGGGAAACACTGAAGCTTTCTTT | CASSPGGNTEAFF
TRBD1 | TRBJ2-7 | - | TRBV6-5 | TGTGCCAGCAGTCGAGACAGGGGTCTCTACGAGCAGTACTTC | CASSRDRGLYEQYF
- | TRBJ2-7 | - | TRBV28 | TGTGCCAGCAGTTTTCTTGTCTACGAGCAGTACTTC | CASSFLVYEQYF
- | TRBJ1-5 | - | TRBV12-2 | TGTGCAAGTCGCGGGGGAGGGGGCAATCAGCCCCAGCATTTT | CASRGGGGNQPQHF
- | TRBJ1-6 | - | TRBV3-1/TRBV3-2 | TGTGCCAGCAGCCAAGATGACAGGAATAATAATTCACCCCTCCACTTT | CASSQDDRNNNSPLHF
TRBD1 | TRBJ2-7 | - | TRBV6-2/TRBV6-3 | TGTGCCAGCAGTAAGGGACAGTTTTTTTCCTACGAGCAGTACTTC | CASSKGQFFSYEQYF
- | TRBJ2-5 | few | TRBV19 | TGTGCCAGTAACGACCGCTTCCGAGGAGTTCAAGAGACCCAGTACTTC | CASNDRFRGVQETQYF
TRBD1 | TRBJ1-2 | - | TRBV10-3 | TGTGCCATCAGTGAGTTACAGGGGGTCGATGGCTACACCTTC | CAISELQGVDGYTF
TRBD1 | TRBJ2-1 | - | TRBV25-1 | TGTGCCAGCAGTAGGGGGCTAGCTGGGGAGCAGTTCTTC | CASSRGLAGEQFF
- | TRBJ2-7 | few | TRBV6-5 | TGTGCCAGTACACGCAGCGCAGGGTTCAACGAGCAGTACTTC | CASTRSAGFNEQYF
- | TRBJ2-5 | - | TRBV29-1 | TGCAGCGTTGATTCCGGAGTTGGAGAGACCCAGTACTTC | CSVDSGVGETQYF
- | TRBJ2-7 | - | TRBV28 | TGTGCCAGCAGTTTGCGGAACTACGGAGGCCCCTACGAGCAGTACTTC | CASSLRNYGGPYEQYF
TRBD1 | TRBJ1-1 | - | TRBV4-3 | TGCGCCAGCAGCTACACCGGACAGGCTACTGAAGCTTTCTTT | CASSYTGQATEAFF
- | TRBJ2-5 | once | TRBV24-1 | TGTGCCACCAGTGACTACTACGACCAAGAGACCCAGTACTTC | CATSDYYDQETQYF
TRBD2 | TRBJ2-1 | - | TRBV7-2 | TGTGCCAGCAGATTAGCGGGGGGTTCTTACAATGAGCAGTTCTTC | CASRLAGGSYNEQFF
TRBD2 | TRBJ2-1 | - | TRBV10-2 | TGCGCCAGCATGGGCAGCGGGGGAACGCTAAGGCAGTTCTTC | CASMGSGGTLRQFF
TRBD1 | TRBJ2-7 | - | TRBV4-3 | TGCGCCAGCAGCCGTGGGCTAGGACAGGGAGCGCTCGAGCAGTACTTC | CASSRGLGQGALEQYF
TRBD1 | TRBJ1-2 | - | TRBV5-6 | TGTGCCAGCAGCCCCGGGACAGGGGATCCTTTACCCTATGGCTACACCTTC | CASSPGTGDPLPYGYTF
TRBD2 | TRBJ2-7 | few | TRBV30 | TGTGCCTGGACCGGGAGGGCCTACGAGCAGTACTTC | CAWTGRAYEQYF
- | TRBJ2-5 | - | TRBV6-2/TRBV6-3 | TGTGCCAGCACCCCAGCGGTCGTGGTGGAAACCCAGTACTTC | CASTPAVVVETQYF
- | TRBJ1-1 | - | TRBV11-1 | TGTGCCAGCACCTCCGAGGACAGCCGCACTGAAGCTTTCTTT | CASTSEDSRTEAFF
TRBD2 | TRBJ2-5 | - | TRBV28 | TGTGCCAGCAGTCCCGTAGCGGGAGGGAGGGAGACCCAGTACTTC | CASSPVAGGRETQYF
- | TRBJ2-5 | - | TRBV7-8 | TGTGCCAGCAGCTTAGCTGGGGCGAACCGTAGGTACTTC | CASSLAGANRRYF
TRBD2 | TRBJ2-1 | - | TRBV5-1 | TGCGCCAGCAGCTTCCCTAGCGGGAGGGTGGGCAATGAGCAGTTCTTC | CASSFPSGRVGNEQFF